The present T cell receptor beta chain was sequenced within a study of T cell responses to AZD1222 COVID-19 vaccine (dated by TCRdb to the early 2020s). About the study as a whole: TCR sequencing was performed for 230 to 250 trial participants, of whom around 200 were given two doses of AZD1222 and some 25 were given two doses of MenACWY control vaccine. Enrollment into the trials was organized by age into subgroups of 18-55, 56-69 and 70-plus years, and those subgroups contained roughly 150, 30 and 60 TCR-sequenced participants, respectively. What the work shows at the level of the full study, not this receptor alone: In the small 56-69-year group, the increase in depth fell short of significance, most likely because of low power. Participants were mostly white British, with more females than males. The authors suggested clonal diversity may have been underestimated. A significant rise in spike-specific TCR breadth and depth was observed after two AZD1222 doses relative to day 0 and relative to MenACWY recipients. Because no day 14 peak-response samples were available, the repertoires could be characterized only after the peak T cell response. CD4 TCRs associated with the vaccine covered the entire spike protein, and the dominant responses were in regions 160-218 and 743-854. Only five or six AZD1222 recipients were SARS-CoV-2 seropositive at baseline, limiting conclusions about previously exposed vaccinees. Reportedly, almost half of the unique spike-specific TCRs recognized epitopes lying outside the regions that are mutated in the B.1.351 and B.1.1.7 variants.

The germline ends are 6 bases apart after V is trimmed by 0 bases and J by 6 bases. In the germline V gene (reference sequence), CDR1 corresponds to SGHNT and CDR2 to YYREEE. There are 12 amino acids in the CDR3, from cysteine to phenylalanine inclusive. This entry keeps only the CDR3 DNA: 36 bases, framed from base 1. The sample's time point label is to be understood as: about 28 days (+/-7) after the second vaccine dose. This sample's treatment or condition label indicates: meningococcal conjugate vaccine given as trial control. Vaccinee samples were obtained from the UK trials COV001 and COV002, which included a single-blind randomized controlled phase 2/3 trial of AZD1222 (ChAdOx1 nCoV-19) in healthy adults. Trial participant PBMC samples were collected at day 0 and day 28 after the second dose for TCRbeta chain sequencing. The CDR3 regions of human TCRbeta chains were analyzed by immunosequencing. The published analysis was carried out like this. TCRs in the repertoires were matched against a reference library of SARS-CoV-2-specific TCRs that had been generated with the MIRA antigen-specificity platform. Breadth meant the fraction of unique TCRs that were SARS-CoV-2-associated, whereas depth meant the fraction of total T cells that were SARS-CoV-2-associated. Using the MIRA data, each spike-specific TCR was assigned both to the spike region to which the TCR was reactive and to a CD4 or CD8 class. Log10-transformed breadth and depth values were compared by one-way ANOVA with Sidak's multiple comparisons tests. Entries here come from immuneACCESS through TCRdb and include only in-frame sequences with V and J called. Some clones fail to appear in such tables; in the studies checked, an unresolved V gene covers under half of the shortfall, and the cause of the remainder is unknown. That table gives V, J and clone size, and the DNA gave D and trimming. This sample holds some 180,000 clones; roughly 93% were observed only once. The ten largest make up roughly 1% of the sample.

To note about this clone: No cognate antigen has been identified for it. No base quality values were provided; no much bigger clone lies one nucleotide off.

This TCR was sampled from an adult who received the MenACWY meningococcal vaccine as a control. This specimen was peripheral blood, taken 28 days after the second dose of the MenACWY control vaccine. This receptor chain uses TRBV5-4 and TRBJ1-1; confidence is insufficient to name the D gene. The sequence in DNA is TGTGCCAGCAGCTTGGACGGCTCTGAAGCTTTCTTT. This gives the protein CASSLDGSEAFF.